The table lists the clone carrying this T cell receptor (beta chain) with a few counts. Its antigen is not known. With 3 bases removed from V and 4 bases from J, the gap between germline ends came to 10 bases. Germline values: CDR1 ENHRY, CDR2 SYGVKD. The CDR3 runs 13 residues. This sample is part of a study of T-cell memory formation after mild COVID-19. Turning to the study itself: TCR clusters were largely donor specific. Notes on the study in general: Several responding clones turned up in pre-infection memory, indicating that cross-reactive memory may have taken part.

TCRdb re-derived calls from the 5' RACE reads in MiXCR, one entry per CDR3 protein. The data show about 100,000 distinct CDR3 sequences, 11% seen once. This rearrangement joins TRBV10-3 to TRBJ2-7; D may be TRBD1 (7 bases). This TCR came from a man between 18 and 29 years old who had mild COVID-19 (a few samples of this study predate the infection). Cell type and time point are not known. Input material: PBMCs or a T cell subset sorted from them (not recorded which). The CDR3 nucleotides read TGTGCCATCAGTGACCCAGGGGGGTACGAGCAGTACTTC. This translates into CAISDPGGYEQYF.